These T cell receptor beta chains were read from a single sample in a study of cytomegalovirus exposure and HLA in healthy donors. The data were produced by immunoSEQ multiplex PCR, yet TCRdb's version contains in-frame clones alone and is incomplete. The sample holds 110,000 or so clones, about four fifths seen once. Sequenced sample: PBMCs. The receptors come from a woman under 30 in good health and CMV-seronegative. CDR3s leave out the opening cysteine and the closing phenylalanine or tryptophan. Fields, in order: CDR3 protein, V gene, D gene. A D gene is named only where the DNA matches it firmly.

ASSQGRVSGANVLT | TRBV4-3 | .
ASSPIGGDYGYT | TRBV2 | .
ASSYSEQGNIQY | TRBV6-6 | .
ASSFRGPNTEAF | TRBV27 | .
ASSSGTGSLYQPQH | TRBV9 | TRBD1
ASRPNTGGLRYGYT | TRBV11-2 | TRBD1
AWSLGRASQPQH | TRBV30 | .
ASSLIDYRVDTGELF | TRBV7-9 | .
ASSLDFEGAGVDTEAF | TRBV11-3 | TRBD1
ASSSYRGGVGTDTQY | TRBV11-3 | .
ASSPFLNRDSSGNTIY | TRBV18 | TRBD1
ASSVPGQGPEAF | TRBV11-2 | TRBD1
ASSLGIQETQY | TRBV11-1 | .
ATSPTGGWGETQY | TRBV15 | TRBD1
ASSLDGAPHGYT | TRBV7-2 | .
ASSQNTGFGYGYT | TRBV27 | .
ASSIQAPVKANEKLF | TRBV19 | .
ASSRTSGLIYNEQF | TRBV7-9 | TRBD2
ASSLTGVNTGELF | TRBV5-6 | TRBD1
ASSPGQGEPSNQPQH | TRBV5-4 | TRBD1
ASSLDRRSSYNEQF | TRBV19 | .
ASTQPLSQETQY | TRBV5-1 | .
ASSLQANEKLF | TRBV5-4 | .
ASSPREDGELF | TRBV18 | .
ASSSYQSVSTDTQY | TRBV7-9 | .
ASSLRGAGANVLT | TRBV5-1 | TRBD2
ASSPKTERDGT | TRBV5-6 | .
ASSLDPRGNTIY | TRBV11-3 | .
SFPESGYT | TRBV20-1 | .
ASSISGNAVNTEAF | TRBV19 | .
ASSIIGGNTEAF | TRBV7-2 | .
AISERFGSGNGGTEAF | TRBV10-3 | .
ASSVDRFTEAF | TRBV5-1 | .
ASSAFGGMNTEAF | TRBV7-2 | .
ASSYGRGVGYFEF | TRBV6-6 | TRBD2
ASSESRTGHTDTQY | TRBV2 | TRBD1
ASSDSGYLGAF | TRBV6-1 | .
ASSPTGASYNSPLH | TRBV7-6 | TRBD1
ASSYRDREAF | TRBV6-5 | TRBD1
ASSPDRTGDGYT | TRBV18 | TRBD1
ASSLEGQGLETQY | TRBV5-1 | TRBD1
ASNERGRVDEQF | TRBV6-1 | TRBD2
ASSTTGGDQPQH | TRBV19 | TRBD1
ASSEARGVNTEAF | TRBV6-1 | .
ASSLVVAKNSPLH | TRBV5-1 | .
ASSPGLAGEETQY | TRBV28 | TRBD2
ASSLQGNEKLF | TRBV5-4 | .